These 29 T cell receptor beta chains were sequenced from one sample in a study of shared clonotypes between healthy human individuals. Profiling relied on immunoSEQ multiplex PCR, and the TCRdb table lists in-frame clones only, not all of them. This sample carries under 1,100,000 clones, roughly 80% of them seen once, and the ten largest clones take approximately 1.5%. Sequenced: memory CD4+ T cells sorted from blood. This sample's subset: CD45RA-negative fraction. The receptor set was obtained from a man between 18 and 29 years old in good health.

V is TRBV27 and J is TRBJ1-6, with no clear D. CDR1 MNHEY and CDR2 SMNVEV come from the germline V gene (reference sequence). CDR3 length: 15 amino acids. The ends were cut back, 3 bases at V and 3 bases at J, with 9 bases in the middle. The CDR3 DNA sequence: TGTGCCAGCAGTTTTTCTGGTCTCTATAATTCACCCCTCCACTTT. It encodes CASSFSGLYNSPLHF.

This clone was detected once. The rearrangement uses TRBV27 and TRBJ2-3; 12 bases fit TRBD2. Germline CDR1 is MNHEY and CDR2 is SMNVEV (reference sequence). Losses at the gene ends were 2 bases for V and 3 bases for J; bases not matched to a gene: 15. The CDR3 has 20 residues. The chain's CDR3 is CASSLKGGASGRAATDTQYF. The CDR3 bases are TGTGCCAGCAGTTTAAAGGGAGGGGCTAGCGGGAGGGCCGCGACAGATACGCAGTATTTT.

The chain carries TRBV5-1 and TRBJ1-6, with 7 positions matching TRBD1. CDR1 and CDR2 (germline): SGHRS, YFSETQ. Trimming took 5 bases from V and 5 from J; bases not matched to a gene: 1. The CDR3 is made up of 13 amino acids. The CDR3 nucleotides read TGCGCCAGCAGGACAGGGAATAATTCACCCCTCCACTTT. Its protein is CASRTGNNSPLHF.

This clone appeared once. The chain is built from TRBV7-9 and TRBJ1-1, with TRBD1 as a possible D gene (6 bases). CDR1 is SEHNR and CDR2 is FQNEAQ in the germline V gene (reference sequence). The CDR3 length is 15 residues. Trimming stripped 1 base from V and 1 base from J, with 10 bases between. The CDR3 DNA reads TGTGCCAGCAGCTTAGGTTGGACAGAGAACACTGAAGCTTTCTTT. The encoded protein is CASSLGWTENTEAFF. The full variable domain, in which reference TRBV7-9 and TRBJ1-1 provide the parts outside the CDR3, is DTGVSQNPRHKITKRGQNVTFRCDPISEHNRLYWYRQTLGQGPEFLTYFQNEAQLEKSRLLSDRFSAERPKGSFSTLEIQRTEQGDSAMYLCASSLGWTENTEAFFGQGTRLTVV.

The V gene is TRBV4-3, the J gene TRBJ2-3; no firm D call. V was shortened by 1 base and J by 0 bases, with 8 bases between the two germline ends. Germline CDR1 is LGHNA and CDR2 is YSLEER. The CDR3 has 15 amino acids. The CDR3 DNA reads as TGCGCCAGCAGCCAAGTCGCGTCTAGCACAGATACGCAGTATTTT. It specifies CASSQVASSTDTQYF.

V usage is TRBV29-1 and J usage is TRBJ2-7; possibly TRBD1 for D (6 bases). Germline loops: CDR1 SQVTM, CDR2 ANQGSEA. The CDR3 extends over 15 amino acids. Trimming took 4 bases from V and 6 from J, leaving 22 bases between them. The CDR3 coding sequence is TGCAGCGTTGTACGGGACATTTTAGGGCATGGCGAGCAGTACTTC. Protein: CSVVRDILGHGEQYF.

On this clone itself: The junction does not match germline at one end; this may be a read error. The rearrangement joins TRBV11-3 to TRBJ2-2; 7 positions match TRBD1. CDR3 length: 16 residues. Per germline, CDR1 SGHNT and CDR2 YENEEA. CDR3 nucleotide sequence: TGTGCCAGCAGCATAGACAGGGATGGGTCCACCGGGGAGCTGTTTTTT. It yields the protein CASSIDRDGSTGELFF.

The rearrangement uses TRBV9 and TRBJ1-3, with a weak D call TRBD1 (5 bases). The V end lost 3 bases, the J end lost 0 bases, and 13 bases lay between the germline ends. The CDR3 is 16 residues long. CDR1 is SGDLS and CDR2 is YYNGEE in the germline V gene. The CDR3 nucleotides are TGTGCCAGCAGCGGACGGCCGGGGGACTCTGGAAACACCATATATTTT. This translates into CASSGRPGDSGNTIYF.

The rearrangement joins TRBV6-5 to TRBJ2-5; 9 bases fit TRBD2. The V gene end was trimmed by 5 bases and the J gene end by 5 bases; junction bases not matched to a gene: 9. The CDR3 runs to 15 residues. Germline V gene data show CDR1 as MNHEY and CDR2 as SVGAGI. The CDR3 sequence is CASSPNSGRGETQYF. As DNA, the CDR3 is TGTGCCAGCAGTCCCAATAGCGGGAGAGGGGAGACCCAGTACTTC.

Of note for this clone: The sample holds other DNA sequences that translate to the same CDR3. The chain uses TRBV5-1 and TRBJ2-2, with no clear D. Trimming cost V 0 bases and J 0 bases, with 6 bases left between them. This CDR3 spans 15 amino acids. CDR1 and CDR2 from the germline V gene are SGHRS and YFSETQ. CDR3 in amino acids: CASSLATTNTGELFF. DNA for the CDR3: TGCGCCAGCAGCTTGGCCACAACGAACACCGGGGAGCTGTTTTTT. The full variable domain, in which reference TRBV5-1 and TRBJ2-2 provide the parts outside the CDR3, is KAGVTQTPRYLIKTRGQQVTLSCSPISGHRSVSWYQQTPGQGLQFLFEYFSETQRNKGNFPGRFSGRQFSNSRSEMNVSTLELGDSALYLCASSLATTNTGELFFGEGSRLTVL.

The chain is built from TRBV28 and TRBJ2-3, with 8 nucleotides matching TRBD2. The germline V gene has CDR1 MDHEN and CDR2 SYDVKM. The CDR3 covers 14 residues. After removal of 4 bases from V and 12 bases from J, the junction contained 12 bases not matched to a gene. CDR3 in DNA: TGTGCCAGCAGTTGGCGTGTGAGCGGGGGCATTCAGTATTTT. This codes for CASSWRVSGGIQYF.

The chain employs TRBV6-4 and TRBJ1-5, with 8 positions matching TRBD1. The CDR3 is 14 amino acids. The V segment lost 6 bases and the J segment 7 bases; nucleotides outside the gene matches: 8. Germline CDR1 MRHNA, CDR2 SNTAGT. CDR3 in DNA: TGTGCCAGCAGCCGGACAGGGCCCTTCCAGCCCCAGCATTTT. Its protein is CASSRTGPFQPQHF.

The rearrangement uses TRBV6-6 and TRBJ1-5; D gene unclear. The CDR3 length is 12 residues. Germline V lookup: CDR1 MNHNY, CDR2 SVGAGI (reference sequence). V was shortened by 4 bases and J by 6 bases, with 7 bases between the two germline ends. For the CDR3, the DNA is TGTGCCAGCAGTTCGTCCGGTCAGCCCCAGCATTTT. The encoded protein is CASSSSGQPQHF.

This clone was seen ten or more times. This chain links TRBV28 with TRBJ2-3, with D perhaps being TRBD1 or TRBD2 (5 bases each). The germline V and J ends were trimmed by 5 bases and 6 bases, with 18 bases remaining between them. CDR1 is MDHEN, CDR2 SYDVKM, per germline. This CDR3 is built from 15 residues. In DNA, the CDR3 is TGTGCCAGCAGTCAACCGGGACGTAAAGGGGATACGCAGTATTTT. Translated: CASSQPGRKGDTQYF.

In the case of this clone: Other DNA sequences of this sample code for an identical CDR3. This chain uses TRBV30 with TRBJ1-2; D is unclear. V was pared by 0 bases and J by 0 bases, with 5 bases between. The CDR3 contains 13 residues. Looked up from germline, CDR1 is GTSNPN and CDR2 is SVGIG (reference sequence). The DNA for the CDR3 is TGTGCCTGGAGTGTAGGACCTAACTATGGCTACACCTTC. It specifies CAWSVGPNYGYTF.

V gene TRBV30 combines with J gene TRBJ1-3; D unresolved. Trimming stripped 2 bases from V and 3 bases from J, with 8 bases between. CDR1 and CDR2 from the germline V gene are GTSNPN and SVGIG (reference sequence). This CDR3 is built from 13 residues. CDR3 nucleotides: TGTGCCTGGAGTCCGTGGGGTGGAAACACCATATATTTT. This encodes CAWSPWGGNTIYF.

The chain links TRBV6-1 to TRBJ2-1; the D is unclear. V was trimmed by 6 bases and J by 8 bases, leaving 11 bases between them. The CDR3 spans 12 residues. Germline CDR1 reads MNHNS; CDR2 reads SASEGT. The chain's CDR3 is CASRDTVDEQFF. In nucleotides, the CDR3 is TGTGCCAGCAGGGATACAGTGGATGAGCAGTTCTTC.

For the CDR3, the DNA is TGCGCCAGCAGCCAAGAGGTCGTGGGGGGCGGATTTGACACTGAAGCTTTCTTT. It encodes CASSQEVVGGGFDTEAFF. The genes are TRBV4-1 and TRBJ1-1, with D perhaps TRBD1 (6 bases). The CDR3 length is 18 residues. The V gene lost 0 bases and the J gene lost 3 bases, with 20 bases spanning the gap. CDR1 and CDR2 from the germline V gene are MGHRA and YSYEKL.

This chain links TRBV27 with TRBJ1-2; tentative D call: TRBD1 (6 bases). CDR1 MNHEY and CDR2 SMNVEV come from the germline V gene (reference sequence). V lost 10 bases and J lost 8, with 14 bases in between. The CDR3 runs 11 residues. CDR3 region: CATGTPRGYTF. The CDR3 region has the DNA TGTGCCACGGGGACACCCAGGGGCTACACCTTC.

The V gene is TRBV6-6, the J gene TRBJ1-5; tentative D call: TRBD1 (5 bases). Looked up from germline, CDR1 is MNHNY and CDR2 is SVGAGI (reference sequence). V was pared by 7 bases and J by 2 bases, with 15 bases between. There are 15 residues in the CDR3. The CDR3 sequence is CASKPGKGGNQPQHF. The CDR3 DNA reads TGTGCCAGCAAACCAGGGAAAGGGGGCAATCAGCCCCAGCATTTT.

The chain combines TRBV18 with TRBJ2-5; D perhaps matches TRBD2 (6 bases). The CDR3 totals 14 residues. From germline, CDR1 is KGHSH and CDR2 LQKENI. V was cut by 0 bases and J by 3 bases, with 8 bases left in between. The CDR3 bases are TGTGCCAGCTCACCACCTTCGGGAGAAGAGACCCAGTACTTC. Its protein product is CASSPPSGEETQYF.

This clone was seen just once. V and J are TRBV4-3 and TRBJ2-5; D remains ambiguous. This CDR3 contains 14 residues. Trimming took 0 bases from V and 0 from J, leaving 5 bases between them. CDR1 and CDR2 (germline): LGHNA, YSLEER. The CDR3 nucleotides are TGCGCCAGCAGCCAAGAGATTCACCAAGAGACCCAGTACTTC. This translates into CASSQEIHQETQYF.

This sequence joins TRBV7-3 and TRBJ2-3; the D call may be TRBD1 or TRBD2 (5 bases each). Germline CDR1 is SGHTA and CDR2 is FQGTGA. CDR3 length equals 16 residues. V lost 2 bases, J lost 2 bases, and 14 bases lay in between. This CDR3 reads CASSLRDRSFTDTQYF. In DNA, the CDR3 is TGTGCCAGCAGCTTACGGGACCGTTCTTTCACAGATACGCAGTATTTT.

The chain is built from TRBV18 and TRBJ2-2; possible D gene TRBD1, 5 bases. The germline CDR1 and CDR2 sequences are KGHSH and LQKENI. Trimming removed 5 bases at V and 2 bases at J, with 9 bases between. The CDR3 length is 14 residues. The CDR3 sequence: CASSLQDNTGELFF. The CDR3 bases are TGTGCCAGCTCATTACAGGATAACACCGGGGAGCTGTTTTTT.

This clone was observed once. This chain uses TRBV19 with TRBJ2-2; a weak D match, TRBD2 (5 bases). The CDR3 spans 13 residues. Deletions cut 6 bases from V and 4 bases from J, with 9 bases between. Germline V gives CDR1 LNHDA, CDR2 SQIVND (reference sequence). CDR3 sequence: CASSRRGTGELFF. CDR3 coding DNA: TGTGCCAGTAGCCGCCGGGGCACCGGGGAGCTGTTTTTT.

The V call is TRBV5-5, the J call TRBJ2-2; D is unresolved. V lost 2 bases and J lost 8, with 10 bases in between. The V gene's germline CDR1 is SGHKS and CDR2 YYEKEE (reference sequence). The CDR3 covers 13 residues. The CDR3 DNA reads TGTGCCAGCAGCTTCCAAAGTGCAGGGGAGCTGTTTTTT. This gives the protein CASSFQSAGELFF.

V usage is TRBV19 and J usage is TRBJ1-4; D may be TRBD1 (6 bases). This CDR3 spans 15 amino acids. The V gene lost 5 bases and the J gene lost 7 bases, with 17 bases spanning the gap. Germline assignment: CDR1 LNHDA and CDR2 SQIVND (reference sequence). CDR3: CASSVLQGLREKLFF. In nucleotides, the CDR3 is TGTGCCAGTAGTGTTCTACAGGGCTTGCGTGAAAAACTGTTTTTT.

The chain couples TRBV7-3 to TRBJ2-7; D perhaps matches TRBD1 (5 bases). There are 15 residues in the CDR3. V lost 0 bases to trimming and J lost 3 bases, with 12 bases between them. Germline CDR1 reads SGHTA; CDR2 reads FQGTGA. The DNA of the CDR3 is TGTGCCAGCAGCTTAACGTTCGACAGTTACTACGAGCAGTACTTC. Its protein is CASSLTFDSYYEQYF.

About this clone: The sample carries other DNA sequences with the same CDR3. The V and J genes are TRBV29-1 and TRBJ1-2, with 7 bases fitting TRBD1. The CDR3 spans 12 residues. V was pared by 4 bases and J by 2 bases, with 1 base of the junction left unmatched. Germline V lookup: CDR1 SQVTM, CDR2 ANQGSEA. CDR3 residues: CSVVQGNYGYTF. CDR3 DNA: TGCAGCGTTGTACAGGGGAACTATGGCTACACCTTC.